This TCR beta chain derives from a study of T cell responses to AZD1222 COVID-19 vaccine. About the study: Recipients boosted at about 4 weeks or about 12 weeks are pooled. The study's findings and limits: Spike-specific TCR breadth and depth both grew after two AZD1222 doses. Nearly half of unique spike-specific TCRs reportedly avoided B.1.351 and B.1.1.7 mutated regions. Researchers report vaccine-associated CD4 TCRs spanning spike, with dominance at 160-218 and 743-854.

CDR3 length equals 13 residues. Trimming at V came to 10 bases and at J to 9 bases, leaving 11 bases not matched to a gene. The germline V gene has CDR1 ENHRY and CDR2 SYGVKD. Here immunoSEQ multiplex PCR was the method, and the copy in TCRdb shows in-frame clones only, minus some. Seen here are 120,000 or so clones, about nine tenths observed once, and the top ten hold around 7.7%. As for this clone: Its target is not known.

The chain uses TRBV10-3 and TRBJ2-1, with 8 bases that match TRBD2. The material sequenced was peripheral blood, taken on day 0 of AZD1222 vaccination. The clonotype originates from an adult in good health. The CDR3, as DNA: TGTGCCACCGCGACTAGCGAGAGGGGTGAGCAGTTCTTC. Residues: CATATSERGEQFF.